This TCR beta chain originates from a study of T cell clonotyping in hematopoietic cell transplantation. Study overall: Recipient samples before transplant were obtained post-cytoreduction.

Generated by immunoSEQ multiplex PCR, the TCRdb table keeps only in-frame clones and is missing some. The data contain approximately 19,000 clones, around 86% of them singletons. Study-wide points: Recipient TCR diversity dropped after transplant; expanded clonotypes rose from day 30 to 180.

The time point was: recipient sample about 28 days before transplant, after cytoreduction. Recipient blood drawn about 28 days pretransplant and days 30, 100, 180 after. Worth noting for this clone: Its antigen is as yet unknown.

The source was peripheral blood mononuclear cells, collected before stem cell transplant. The origin of this receptor is a man aged 50 or older with acute myeloid leukemia. Some clones in this sample may be carry-over from other donors' samples.

CDR3 DNA sequence: TGTGCCAGCAGCCCGGACAGTCGTTACGAGCAGTACTTC. Residues: CASSPDSRYEQYF. V usage is TRBV7-9 and J usage is TRBJ2-7, with a weak D call TRBD1 (6 bases). V lost 5 bases and J 4 bases, leaving 12 bases between the germline ends. CDR1 is SEHNR and CDR2 is FQNEAQ in the germline V gene (reference sequence). The CDR3 sequence is 13 residues long.